The text below deals with one T cell receptor (beta chain). As yet, its antigen is unknown. Trimming cost V 5 bases and J 3 bases; bases outside gene matches: 12. The CDR3 covers 16 residues. Germline assignment: CDR1 DFQATT and CDR2 SNEGSKA (reference sequence). This specimen belongs to a study of post-analysis software for immune sequencing data. Findings and limits, study-wide: Compared with controls, patients showed significantly lower normalized Chao1 diversity. There were five or six TRBV segments more frequent in patients than controls, and TRBV5-6, TRBV5-1 and TRBV20-1 were among them.

cDNA libraries of TCR beta carried unique molecular identifiers. Starting from roughly 1.1 to 9.2 million T cells, the study yielded about 500,000 cDNA molecules. A single record per CDR3 protein comes from TCRdb applying MiXCR to the PCR reads. The sample includes more than 500,000 distinct CDR3 sequences, 30% to 40% seen only once; the top ten take about 6%. V and J are TRBV20-1 and TRBJ2-5; 10 bases are a match to TRBD2. The clonotype was recovered from a girl aged 2-17 years with multiple sclerosis. The specimen was blood. CDR3 sequence (DNA): TGCAGTGCTCCGCGGCTAGCGGGGGCCTTAGAAGAGACCCAGTACTTC. This encodes CSAPRLAGALEETQYF.